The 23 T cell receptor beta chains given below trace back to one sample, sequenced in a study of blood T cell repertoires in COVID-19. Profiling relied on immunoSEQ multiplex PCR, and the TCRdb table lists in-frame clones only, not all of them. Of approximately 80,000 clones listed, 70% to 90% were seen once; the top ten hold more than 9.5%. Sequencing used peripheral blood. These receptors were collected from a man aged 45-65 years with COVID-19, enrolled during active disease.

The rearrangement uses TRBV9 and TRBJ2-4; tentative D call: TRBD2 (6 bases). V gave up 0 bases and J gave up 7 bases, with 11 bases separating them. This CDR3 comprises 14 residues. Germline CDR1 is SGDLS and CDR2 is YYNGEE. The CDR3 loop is CASSVASGTNIQYF. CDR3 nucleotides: TGTGCCAGCAGCGTAGCTTCGGGGACTAACATTCAGTACTTC.

The CDR3 loop reads CASGRENNSPLHF. DNA of the CDR3: TGTGCCAGTGGCCGGGAAAATAATTCACCCCTCCACTTT. V gene TRBV2 combines with J gene TRBJ1-6, with D uncertain. V shed 9 bases and J shed 5 bases, with 11 bases lying between them. CDR1 and CDR2 from the germline V gene are SNHLY and FYNNEI. The CDR3 covers 13 residues.

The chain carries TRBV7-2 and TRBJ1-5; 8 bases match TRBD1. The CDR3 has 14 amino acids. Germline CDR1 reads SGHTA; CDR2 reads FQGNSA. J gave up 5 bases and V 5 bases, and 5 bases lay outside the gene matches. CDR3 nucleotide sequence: TGTGCCAGCAGCCCCGGACAGGGCCATCAGCCCCAGCATTTT. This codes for CASSPGQGHQPQHF.

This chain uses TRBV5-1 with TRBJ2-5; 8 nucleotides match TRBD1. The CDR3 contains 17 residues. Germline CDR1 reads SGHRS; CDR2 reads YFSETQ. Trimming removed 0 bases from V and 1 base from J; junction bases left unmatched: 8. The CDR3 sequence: CASSLVGRGLGQETQYF. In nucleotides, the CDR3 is TGCGCCAGCAGCTTGGTGGGCAGGGGGCTCGGCCAAGAGACCCAGTACTTC. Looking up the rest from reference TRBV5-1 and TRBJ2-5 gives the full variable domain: KAGVTQTPRYLIKTRGQQVTLSCSPISGHRSVSWYQQTPGQGLQFLFEYFSETQRNKGNFPGRFSGRQFSNSRSEMNVSTLELGDSALYLCASSLVGRGLGQETQYFGPGTRLLVL.

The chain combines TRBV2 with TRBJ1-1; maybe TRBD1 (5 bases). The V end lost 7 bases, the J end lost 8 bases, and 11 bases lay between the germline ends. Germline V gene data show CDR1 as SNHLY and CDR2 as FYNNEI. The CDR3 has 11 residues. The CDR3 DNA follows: TGTGCCAGCAAAGGGGTTACCGAAGCTTTCTTT. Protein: CASKGVTEAFF.

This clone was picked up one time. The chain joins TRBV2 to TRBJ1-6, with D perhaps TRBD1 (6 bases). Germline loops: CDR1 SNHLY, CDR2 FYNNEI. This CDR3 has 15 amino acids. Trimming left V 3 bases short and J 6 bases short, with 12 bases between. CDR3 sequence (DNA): TGTGCCAGCAGTGATACCTCAGGGGCTAATTCACCCCTCCACTTT. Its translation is CASSDTSGANSPLHF. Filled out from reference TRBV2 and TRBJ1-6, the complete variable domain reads EPEVTQTPSHQVTQMGQEVILRCVPISNHLYFYWYRQILGQKVEFLVSFYNNEISEKSEIFDDQFSVERPDGSNFTLKIRSTKLEDSAMYFCASSDTSGANSPLHFGNGTRLTVT.

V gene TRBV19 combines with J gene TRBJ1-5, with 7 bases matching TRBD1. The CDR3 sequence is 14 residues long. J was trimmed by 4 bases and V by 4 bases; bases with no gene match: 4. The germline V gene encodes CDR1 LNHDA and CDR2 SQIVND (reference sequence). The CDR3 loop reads CASSTRQGNQPQHF. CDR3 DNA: TGTGCCAGTAGTACCAGACAGGGTAATCAGCCCCAGCATTTT. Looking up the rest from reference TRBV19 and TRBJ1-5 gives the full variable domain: DGGITQSPKYLFRKEGQNVTLSCEQNLNHDAMYWYRQDPGQGLRLIYYSQIVNDFQKGDIAEGYSVSREKKESFPLTVTSAQKNPTAFYLCASSTRQGNQPQHFGDGTRLSIL.

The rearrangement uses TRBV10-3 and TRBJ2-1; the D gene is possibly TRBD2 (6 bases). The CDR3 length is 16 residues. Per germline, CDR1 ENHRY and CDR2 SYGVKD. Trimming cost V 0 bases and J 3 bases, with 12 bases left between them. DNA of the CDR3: TGTGCCATCAGTGAGTCGGGCGGGGCCTACTACAATGAGCAGTTCTTC. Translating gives CAISESGGAYYNEQFF.

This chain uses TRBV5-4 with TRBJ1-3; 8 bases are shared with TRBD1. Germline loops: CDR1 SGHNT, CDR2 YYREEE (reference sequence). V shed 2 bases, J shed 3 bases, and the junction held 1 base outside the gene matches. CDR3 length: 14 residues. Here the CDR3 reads CASSLDRGGNTIYF. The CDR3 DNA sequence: TGTGCCAGCAGCTTAGACAGGGGTGGAAACACCATATATTTT.

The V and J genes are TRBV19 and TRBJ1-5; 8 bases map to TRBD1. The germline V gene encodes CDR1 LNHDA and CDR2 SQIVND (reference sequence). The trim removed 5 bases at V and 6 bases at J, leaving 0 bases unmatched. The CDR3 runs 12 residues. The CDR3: CASSDRGQPQHF. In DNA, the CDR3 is TGTGCCAGTAGTGACAGGGGTCAGCCCCAGCATTTT.

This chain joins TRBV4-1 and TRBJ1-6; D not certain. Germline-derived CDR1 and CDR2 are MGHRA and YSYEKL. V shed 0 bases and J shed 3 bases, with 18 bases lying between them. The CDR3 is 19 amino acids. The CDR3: CASSQDQEGSQGYNSPLHF. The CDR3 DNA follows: TGCGCCAGCAGCCAAGATCAAGAGGGTAGCCAAGGCTATAATTCACCCCTCCACTTT.

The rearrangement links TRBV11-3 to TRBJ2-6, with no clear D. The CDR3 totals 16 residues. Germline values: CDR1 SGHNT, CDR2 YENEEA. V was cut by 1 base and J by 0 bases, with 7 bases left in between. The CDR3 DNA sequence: TGTGCCAGCAGCTTAGCCCTAGGCTCTGGGGCCAACGTCCTGACTTTC. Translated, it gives CASSLALGSGANVLTF.

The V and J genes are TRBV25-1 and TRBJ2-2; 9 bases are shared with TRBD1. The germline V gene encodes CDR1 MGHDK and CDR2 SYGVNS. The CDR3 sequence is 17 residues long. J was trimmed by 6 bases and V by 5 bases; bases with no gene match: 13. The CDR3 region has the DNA TGTGCCAGCAGTTCCCCCTCCGGGACAGGGTGGTCCGGGGAGCTGTTTTTT. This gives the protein CASSSPSGTGWSGELFF.

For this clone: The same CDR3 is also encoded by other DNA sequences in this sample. The CDR3 nucleotides read TGTGCCAGCCGGCGGGGGGGGAGGGGGAGAGAGCAGTACTTC. Encoded protein: CASRRGGRGREQYF. The rearrangement links TRBV28 to TRBJ2-7, with 9 nucleotides matching TRBD2. CDR1 is MDHEN and CDR2 is SYDVKM in the germline V gene. The CDR3 length is 14 residues. After removal of 8 bases from V and 7 bases from J, the junction contained 12 bases not matched to a gene.

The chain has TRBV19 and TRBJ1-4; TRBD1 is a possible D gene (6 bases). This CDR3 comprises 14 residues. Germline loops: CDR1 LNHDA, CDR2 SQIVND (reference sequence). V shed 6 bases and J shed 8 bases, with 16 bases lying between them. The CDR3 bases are TGTGCCAGTAGGAGAATGGGGGCACGGGAAAAACTGTTTTTT. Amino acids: CASRRMGAREKLFF. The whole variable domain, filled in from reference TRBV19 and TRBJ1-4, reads DGGITQSPKYLFRKEGQNVTLSCEQNLNHDAMYWYRQDPGQGLRLIYYSQIVNDFQKGDIAEGYSVSREKKESFPLTVTSAQKNPTAFYLCASRRMGAREKLFFGSGTQLSVL.

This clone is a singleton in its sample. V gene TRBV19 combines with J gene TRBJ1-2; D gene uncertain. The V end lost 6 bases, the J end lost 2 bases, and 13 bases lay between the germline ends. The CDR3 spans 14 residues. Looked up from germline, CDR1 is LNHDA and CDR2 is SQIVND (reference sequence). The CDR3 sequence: CASSRASVNYGYTF. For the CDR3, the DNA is TGTGCCAGTAGCCGTGCCTCGGTGAACTATGGCTACACCTTC.

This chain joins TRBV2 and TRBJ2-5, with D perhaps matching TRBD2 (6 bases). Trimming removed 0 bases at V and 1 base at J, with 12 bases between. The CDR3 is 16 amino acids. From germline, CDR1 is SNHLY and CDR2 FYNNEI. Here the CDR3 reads CASSEARGGFQETQYF. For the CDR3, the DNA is TGTGCCAGCAGTGAAGCGCGTGGGGGGTTCCAAGAGACCCAGTACTTC.

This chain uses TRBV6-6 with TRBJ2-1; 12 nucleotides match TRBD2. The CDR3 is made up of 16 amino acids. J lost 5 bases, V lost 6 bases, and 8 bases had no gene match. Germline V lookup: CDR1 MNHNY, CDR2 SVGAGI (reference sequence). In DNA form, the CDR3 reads TGTGCCAGCAGCTCCACGGGACTAGCGGGCGACAATGAGCAGTTCTTC. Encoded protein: CASSSTGLAGDNEQFF.

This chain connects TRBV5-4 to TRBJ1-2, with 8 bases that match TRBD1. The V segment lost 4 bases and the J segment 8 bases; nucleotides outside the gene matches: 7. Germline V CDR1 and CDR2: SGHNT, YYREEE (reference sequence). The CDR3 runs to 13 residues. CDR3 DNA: TGTGCCAGCAGCCTTGACAGGGGCAGAGGCTACACCTTC. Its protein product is CASSLDRGRGYTF.

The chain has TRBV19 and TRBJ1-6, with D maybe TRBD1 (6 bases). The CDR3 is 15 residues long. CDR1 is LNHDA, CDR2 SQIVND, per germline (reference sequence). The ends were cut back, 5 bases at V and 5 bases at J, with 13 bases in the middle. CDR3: CASSPWDTNNSPLHF. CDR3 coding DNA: TGTGCCAGTAGTCCCTGGGACACCAATAATTCACCCCTCCACTTT.

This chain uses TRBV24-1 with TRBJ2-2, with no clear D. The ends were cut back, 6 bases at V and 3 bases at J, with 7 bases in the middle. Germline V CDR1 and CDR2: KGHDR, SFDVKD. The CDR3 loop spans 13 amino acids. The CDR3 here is CATSFPDTGELFF. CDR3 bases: TGTGCCACCAGTTTTCCTGACACCGGGGAGCTGTTTTTT.

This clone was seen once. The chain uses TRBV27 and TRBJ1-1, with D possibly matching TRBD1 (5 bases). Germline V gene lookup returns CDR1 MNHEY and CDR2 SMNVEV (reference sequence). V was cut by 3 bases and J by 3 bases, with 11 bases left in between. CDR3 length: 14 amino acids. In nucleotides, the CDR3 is TGTGCCAGCAGTTTTACGGGACTCCACACTGAAGCTTTCTTT. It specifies CASSFTGLHTEAFF.

The CDR3 nucleotides read TGTGCCACCAGCAGAGATGGCAGTGGTCACCAAGAGACCCAGTACTTC. Translating it yields CATSRDGSGHQETQYF. This rearrangement joins TRBV15 to TRBJ2-5, with unresolved D. Germline V gives CDR1 LNHNV, CDR2 YYDKDF (reference sequence). V gave up 0 bases and J gave up 0 bases, with 11 bases separating them. The CDR3 is 16 amino acids.